Shown below are 10 T cell receptor beta chains from a single sample sequenced in a study of T cells expressing NK-cell markers. TCRdb re-called the 5' RACE reads and catalogs CDR3 proteins one per entry, DNA excluded. In all, the sample yields about 260,000 distinct CDR3 sequences. The sequencing sample was made of blood T cells: a sorted CD56 or NKG2C T cell subset, CD4+ or CD8+ T cells, or bulk PBMC T cells (not recorded which). The receptors derive from a man aged 18-30 years in good health.

The chain has TRBV4-1 and TRBJ2-6; TCRdb returns TRBD1, unconfirmable since there is no DNA. Germline V CDR1 and CDR2: MGHRA, YSYEKL. The CDR3 is made up of 18 amino acids. The CDR3 sequence: CASSQDRQGSSGANVLTF.

This chain joins TRBV29-1 and TRBJ1-1; TCRdb lists TRBD1, though no DNA is available to test this call. The germline V gene encodes CDR1 SQVTM and CDR2 ANQGSEA. The CDR3 has 14 amino acids. The CDR3 spells CSVGSRGGSTEAFF.

The V gene is TRBV6-1, the J gene TRBJ2-2; lacking DNA, the TRBD1 call made by TCRdb goes unchecked. Germline lookup yields CDR1 MNHNS and CDR2 SASEGT. The CDR3 is made up of 13 amino acids. The CDR3 reads CAIRDRARGELFF.

V gene TRBV15 combines with J gene TRBJ2-3; TCRdb selects TRBD2, and the lack of DNA leaves this call unchecked. Germline V gene sequence: CDR1 LNHNV, CDR2 YYDKDF (reference sequence). The CDR3 is 17 residues long. CDR3 residues: CATSREEAGGNTDTQYF.

The chain carries TRBV5-1 and TRBJ2-5; absent DNA, TCRdb's TRBD2 call cannot be checked. CDR1 is SGHRS, CDR2 YFSETQ, per germline. The CDR3 consists of 13 residues. CDR3 amino acids: CASSSTSRETQYF.

The chain's CDR3 is CASLNRGAGELFF. The V and J genes are TRBV12-3 or TRBV12-4 and TRBJ2-2; TCRdb selects TRBD1, and the lack of DNA leaves this call unchecked. The CDR3 loop spans 13 amino acids.

The chain carries TRBV7-2 and TRBJ2-7; TCRdb picks TRBD1, but there is no DNA to check that call. Germline V gene lookup returns CDR1 SGHTA and CDR2 FQGNSA. This CDR3 spans 15 amino acids. This chain's CDR3 is CASSLVRGQSYEQYF.

V usage is TRBV5-1 and J usage is TRBJ2-3; as DNA is missing, the TRBD2 call by TCRdb cannot be tested. This CDR3 has 17 residues. CDR1 and CDR2 from the germline V gene are SGHRS and YFSETQ. CDR3 protein: CASSGTSGRAVTDTQYF.

This chain uses TRBV20-1 with TRBJ2-1; TCRdb calls TRBD1, which cannot be checked without DNA. The CDR3 spans 15 residues. Germline lookup yields CDR1 DFQATT and CDR2 SNEGSKA (reference sequence). CDR3 residues: CSARSDGTLGNEQFF.

The chain employs TRBV7-6 and TRBJ2-3; TCRdb's assignment of TRBD1 cannot be checked, as there is no DNA. CDR3 size: 18 residues. Germline values: CDR1 SGHVS, CDR2 FNYEAQ. This CDR3 reads CASSPHGRGQTGTDTQYF.